The 14 T cell receptor beta chains below come from one sample, sequenced in a study of blood T cell repertoires in COVID-19. The data were produced by immunoSEQ multiplex PCR, yet TCRdb's version contains in-frame clones alone and is incomplete. The sample holds over 250,000 clones, about 91% seen once. The sequenced material came from peripheral blood. The origin of the receptors is a woman aged 55-69 years with acute or convalescent COVID-19.

In the case of this clone: The same CDR3 can be traced to other DNA sequences in this sample. The J gene is TRBJ1-1, the V gene TRBV28; the match to TRBD1 covers 7 bases. Germline lookup yields CDR1 MDHEN and CDR2 SYDVKM. CDR3 size: 14 residues. V lost 2 bases and J lost 5; bases outside the gene matches: 5. The CDR3 is CASSLKGAVTEAFF. CDR3 nucleotide sequence: TGTGCCAGCAGTTTAAAGGGGGCGGTGACTGAAGCTTTCTTT.

The V and J genes are TRBV2 and TRBJ1-2; TRBD1 matches 7 bases. Trimming took 7 bases from V and 6 from J; bases not matched to a gene: 5. The CDR3 is 12 residues long. CDR1 and CDR2 from the germline V gene are SNHLY and FYNNEI. The CDR3 loop reads CASNDRVDGYTF. The DNA for the CDR3 is TGTGCCAGCAATGACAGGGTTGATGGCTACACCTTC. The variable domain in full, completed from reference TRBV2 and TRBJ1-2, reads EPEVTQTPSHQVTQMGQEVILRCVPISNHLYFYWYRQILGQKVEFLVSFYNNEISEKSEIFDDQFSVERPDGSNFTLKIRSTKLEDSAMYFCASNDRVDGYTFGSGTRLTVV.

The chain employs TRBV11-2 and TRBJ2-3; D gene unclear. The V gene's germline CDR1 is SGHAT and CDR2 FQNNGV. CDR3 size: 15 residues. V lost 7 bases and J 2 bases, leaving 16 bases between the germline ends. The CDR3 nucleotides read TGTGCCAGCACCGTCACGGCGCGGAACACAGATACGCAGTATTTT. Its protein is CASTVTARNTDTQYF.

The chain uses TRBV15 and TRBJ1-5; weak D call: TRBD1 (6 bases). Germline V gene data show CDR1 as LNHNV and CDR2 as YYDKDF (reference sequence). Between the trimmed V and J ends, which lost 0 bases and 6 bases, there was a span of 15 bases. This CDR3 contains 16 residues. CDR3 DNA: TGTGCCACCAGCAGAGACCGAGCGGGGGCACGTCAGCCCCAGCATTTT. Translating gives CATSRDRAGARQPQHF.

The genes are TRBV25-1 and TRBJ1-1; 8 bases are a match to TRBD1. J was trimmed by 4 bases and V by 6 bases; bases with no gene match: 10. This CDR3 spans 15 amino acids. Germline V gives CDR1 MGHDK, CDR2 SYGVNS. CDR3 sequence: CASSPRKDRGTEAFF. The DNA for the CDR3 is TGTGCCAGCAGCCCAAGGAAAGACAGGGGCACTGAAGCTTTCTTT.

The chain has TRBV24-1 and TRBJ2-3; unclear D gene. Looked up from germline, CDR1 is KGHDR and CDR2 is SFDVKD. V lost 2 bases and J 14 bases, leaving 13 bases between the germline ends. CDR3 length: 12 residues. The CDR3 is CATSDSSPQRYF. CDR3 coding DNA: TGTGCCACCAGTGATTCTTCACCCCAGCGGTATTTT.

This chain links TRBV11-1 with TRBJ2-7, with D perhaps TRBD1 (6 bases). Germline V CDR1 and CDR2: SGHAT, FQDESV (reference sequence). The V and J ends lost 5 bases and 6 bases respectively, with 11 bases between them. CDR3 length: 12 residues. The CDR3 loop is CASSLGTTEQYF. CDR3 nucleotides: TGTGCCAGCAGCCTAGGGACAACCGAGCAGTACTTC.

This clone came up once. The chain carries TRBV6-1 and TRBJ1-4; D perhaps matches TRBD1 (5 bases). This CDR3 is 15 amino acids long. In germline, CDR1 is MNHNS, CDR2 SASEGT. The V and J ends lost 3 bases and 5 bases respectively, with 13 bases between them. CDR3 in DNA: TGTGCCAGCAGTGATCTCGACAGACCGAATGAAAAACTGTTTTTT. Amino acids: CASSDLDRPNEKLFF.

The J gene is TRBJ1-1, the V gene TRBV29-1; D is uncertain. Trimming took 5 bases from V and 5 from J, leaving 6 bases between them. CDR1 and CDR2 from the germline V gene are SQVTM and ANQGSEA. This CDR3 has 10 residues. CDR3 in DNA: TGCAGCGTTTTGAGGACTGAAGCTTTCTTT. Translated: CSVLRTEAFF.

The chain has TRBV18 and TRBJ1-2, with TRBD1 matching over 9 bases. The CDR3 is 13 amino acids. From germline, CDR1 is KGHSH and CDR2 LQKENI. With V trimmed by 6 bases and J by 7 bases, 6 bases remained unmatched. The CDR3 is CASSKTGGGGYTF. The CDR3 DNA is TGTGCCAGCTCCAAGACAGGGGGAGGTGGCTACACCTTC.

The chain carries TRBV28 and TRBJ1-6; no clear D. CDR1 and CDR2 from the germline V gene are MDHEN and SYDVKM. The CDR3 sequence is 16 residues long. Trimming took 6 bases from V and 0 from J, leaving 12 bases between them. CDR3 protein: CASRADSSSYNSPLHF. The CDR3 DNA is TGTGCCAGCAGAGCGGACTCGAGCTCCTATAATTCACCCCTCCACTTT. The full variable domain, completed using reference TRBV28 and TRBJ1-6, is DVKVTQSSRYLVKRTGEKVFLECVQDMDHENMFWYRQDPGLGLRLIYFSYDVKMKEKGDIPEGYSVSREKKERFSLILESASTNQTSMYLCASRADSSSYNSPLHFGNGTRLTVT.

The chain recombines TRBV29-1 with TRBJ2-7, with 10 nucleotides matching TRBD2. The germline CDR1 and CDR2 sequences are SQVTM and ANQGSEA. The V gene end was trimmed by 3 bases and the J gene end by 5 bases; junction bases not matched to a gene: 10. The CDR3 covers 15 residues. The CDR3 is CSVDSGAGGPNEQYF. CDR3 DNA: TGCAGCGTTGACTCCGGAGCGGGAGGGCCGAACGAGCAGTACTTC.

V gene TRBV12-3 or TRBV12-4 combines with J gene TRBJ2-7, with D possibly matching TRBD1 (5 bases). V lost 5 bases and J 7 bases, leaving 12 bases between the germline ends. This CDR3 has 12 amino acids. The CDR3 region is CASSQQGLEQYF. The CDR3 nucleotides read TGTGCCAGCAGTCAGCAGGGCTTAGAGCAGTACTTC.

The J gene is TRBJ2-2, the V gene TRBV9; 7 bases map to TRBD2. Germline V gene lookup returns CDR1 SGDLS and CDR2 YYNGEE. V lost 6 bases to trimming and J lost 4 bases; unmatched junction nucleotides: 12. CDR3 length: 16 amino acids. The CDR3 is CASTPGRASGTGELFF. The CDR3 coding sequence is TGTGCCAGCACCCCAGGGCGGGCTAGCGGCACCGGGGAGCTGTTTTTT.